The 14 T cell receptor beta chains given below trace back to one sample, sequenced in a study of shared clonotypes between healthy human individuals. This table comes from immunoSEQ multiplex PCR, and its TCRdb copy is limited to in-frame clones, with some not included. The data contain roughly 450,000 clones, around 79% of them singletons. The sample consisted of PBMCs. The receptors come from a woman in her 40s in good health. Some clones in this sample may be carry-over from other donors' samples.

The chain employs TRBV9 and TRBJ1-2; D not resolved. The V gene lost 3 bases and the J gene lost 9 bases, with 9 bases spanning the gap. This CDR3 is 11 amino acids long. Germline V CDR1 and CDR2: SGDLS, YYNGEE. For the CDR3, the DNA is TGTGCCAGCAGCGAGGGAAGAAGCTACACCTTC. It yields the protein CASSEGRSYTF.

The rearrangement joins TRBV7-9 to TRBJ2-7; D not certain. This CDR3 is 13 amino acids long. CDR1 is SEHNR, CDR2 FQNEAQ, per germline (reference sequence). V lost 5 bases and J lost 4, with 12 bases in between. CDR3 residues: CASSRPGPYEQYF. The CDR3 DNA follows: TGTGCCAGCAGCCGACCAGGCCCATACGAGCAGTACTTC.

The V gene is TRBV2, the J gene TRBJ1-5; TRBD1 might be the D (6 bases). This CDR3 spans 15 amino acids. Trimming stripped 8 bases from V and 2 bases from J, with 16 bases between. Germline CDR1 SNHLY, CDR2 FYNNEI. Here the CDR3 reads CASGLGGAGNQPQHF. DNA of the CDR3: TGTGCCAGCGGCCTTGGGGGGGCCGGCAATCAGCCCCAGCATTTT.

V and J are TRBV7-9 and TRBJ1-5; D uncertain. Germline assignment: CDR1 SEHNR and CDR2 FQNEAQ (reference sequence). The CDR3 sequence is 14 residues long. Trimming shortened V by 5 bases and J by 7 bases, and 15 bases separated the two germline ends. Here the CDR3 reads CASSPGRAPQPQHF. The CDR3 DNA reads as TGTGCCAGCAGCCCTGGGAGGGCCCCCCAGCCCCAGCATTTT.

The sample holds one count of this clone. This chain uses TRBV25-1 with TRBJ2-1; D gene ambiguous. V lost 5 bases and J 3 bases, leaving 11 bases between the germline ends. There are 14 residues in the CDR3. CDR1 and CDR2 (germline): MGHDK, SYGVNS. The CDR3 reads CASSLGVFYNEQFF. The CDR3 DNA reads TGTGCCAGCAGTCTCGGCGTTTTCTACAATGAGCAGTTCTTC.

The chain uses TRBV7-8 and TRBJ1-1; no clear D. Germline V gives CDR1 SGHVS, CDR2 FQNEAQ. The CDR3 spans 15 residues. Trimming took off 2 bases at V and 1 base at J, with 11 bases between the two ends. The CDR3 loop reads CASSLLRAENTEAFF. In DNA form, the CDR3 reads TGTGCCAGCAGCTTATTGAGGGCCGAGAACACTGAAGCTTTCTTT. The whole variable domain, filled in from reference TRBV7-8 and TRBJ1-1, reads GAGVSQSPRYKVAKRGQDVALRCDPISGHVSLFWYQQALGQGPEFLTYFQNEAQLDKSGLPSDRFFAERPEGSVSTLKIQRTQQEDSAVYLCASSLLRAENTEAFFGQGTRLTVV.

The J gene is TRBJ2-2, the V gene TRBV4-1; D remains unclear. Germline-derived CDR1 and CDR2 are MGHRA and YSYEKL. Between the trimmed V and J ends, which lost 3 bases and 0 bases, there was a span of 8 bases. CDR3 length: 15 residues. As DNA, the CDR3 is TGCGCCAGCAGCCACTACGGAGCGAACACCGGGGAGCTGTTTTTT. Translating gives CASSHYGANTGELFF.

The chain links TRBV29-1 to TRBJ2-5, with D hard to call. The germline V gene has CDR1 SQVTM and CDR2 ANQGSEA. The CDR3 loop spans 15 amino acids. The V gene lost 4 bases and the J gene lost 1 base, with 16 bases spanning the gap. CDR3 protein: CSVALSSTFQETQYF. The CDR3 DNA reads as TGCAGCGTTGCCTTAAGTTCGACATTCCAAGAGACCCAGTACTTC.

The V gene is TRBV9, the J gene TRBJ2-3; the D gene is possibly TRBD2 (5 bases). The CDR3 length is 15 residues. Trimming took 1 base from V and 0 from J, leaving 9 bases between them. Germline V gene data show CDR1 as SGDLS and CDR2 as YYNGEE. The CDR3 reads CASSVREYSTDTQYF. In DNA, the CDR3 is TGTGCCAGCAGCGTAAGGGAGTATAGCACAGATACGCAGTATTTT. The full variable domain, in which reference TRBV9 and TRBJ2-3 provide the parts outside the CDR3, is DSGVTQTPKHLITATGQRVTLRCSPRSGDLSVYWYQQSLDQGLQFLIQYYNGEERAKGNILERFSAQQFPDLHSELNLSSLELGDSALYFCASSVREYSTDTQYFGPGTRLTVL.

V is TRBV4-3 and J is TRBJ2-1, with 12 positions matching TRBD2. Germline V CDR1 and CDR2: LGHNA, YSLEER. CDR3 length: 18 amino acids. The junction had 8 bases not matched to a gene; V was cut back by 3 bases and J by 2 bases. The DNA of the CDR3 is TGCGCCAGCAGCCAGACTCTAGCGGGAGGGGTTGCCTACAATGAGCAGTTCTTC. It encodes CASSQTLAGGVAYNEQFF.

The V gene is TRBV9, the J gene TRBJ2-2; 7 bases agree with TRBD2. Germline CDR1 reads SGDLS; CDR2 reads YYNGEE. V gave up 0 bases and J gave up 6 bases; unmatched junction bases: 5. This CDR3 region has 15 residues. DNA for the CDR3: TGTGCCAGCAGCGTAGCGAGCGGGATGGCCGGGGAGCTGTTTTTT. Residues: CASSVASGMAGELFF. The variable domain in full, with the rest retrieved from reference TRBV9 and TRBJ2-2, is DSGVTQTPKHLITATGQRVTLRCSPRSGDLSVYWYQQSLDQGLQFLIQYYNGEERAKGNILERFSAQQFPDLHSELNLSSLELGDSALYFCASSVASGMAGELFFGEGSRLTVL.

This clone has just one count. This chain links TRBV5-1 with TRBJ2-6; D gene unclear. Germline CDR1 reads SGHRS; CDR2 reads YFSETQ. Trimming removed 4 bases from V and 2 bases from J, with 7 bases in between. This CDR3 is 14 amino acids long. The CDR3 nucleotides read TGCGCCAGCAGCCCTGCTACTGGGGCCAACGTCCTGACTTTC. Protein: CASSPATGANVLTF. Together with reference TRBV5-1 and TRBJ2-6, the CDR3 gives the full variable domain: KAGVTQTPRYLIKTRGQQVTLSCSPISGHRSVSWYQQTPGQGLQFLFEYFSETQRNKGNFPGRFSGRQFSNSRSEMNVSTLELGDSALYLCASSPATGANVLTFGAGSRLTVL.

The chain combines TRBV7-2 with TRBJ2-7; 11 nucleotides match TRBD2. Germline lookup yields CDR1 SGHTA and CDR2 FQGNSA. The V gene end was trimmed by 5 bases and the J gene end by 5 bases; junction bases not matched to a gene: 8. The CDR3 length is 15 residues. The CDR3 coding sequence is TGTGCCAGCAGCGGTAGCGGGAGGGCCAGAAACGAGCAGTACTTC. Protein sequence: CASSGSGRARNEQYF. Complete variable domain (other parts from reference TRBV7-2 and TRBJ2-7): GAGVSQSPSNKVTEKGKDVELRCDPISGHTALYWYRQSLGQGLEFLIYFQGNSAPDKSGLPSDRFSAERTGGSVSTLTIQRTQQEDSAVYLCASSGSGRARNEQYFGPGTRLTVT.

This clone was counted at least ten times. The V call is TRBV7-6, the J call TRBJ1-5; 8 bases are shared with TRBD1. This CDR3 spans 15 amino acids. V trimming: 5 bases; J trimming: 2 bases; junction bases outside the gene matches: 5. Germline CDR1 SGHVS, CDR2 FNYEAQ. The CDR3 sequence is CASSAGGEGNQPQHF. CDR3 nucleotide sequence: TGTGCCAGCAGCGCAGGGGGCGAGGGCAATCAGCCCCAGCATTTT.